The 24 T cell receptor beta chains reported below all come from one sample, sequenced in a study of T cell repertoires in cytomegalovirus infection. A single record per CDR3 protein comes from TCRdb applying MiXCR to the reads. The sample carries around 530,000 distinct CDR3 sequences, about 30% recorded once. Sequences were obtained from PBMCs. These receptors were taken from a human donor in good health (CMV status not recorded). Some clones in this sample may be carry-over from other donors' samples.

The chain has TRBV4-1 and TRBJ2-7; 10 bases are shared with TRBD2. The CDR3 sequence is 16 residues long. Germline-derived CDR1 and CDR2 are MGHRA and YSYEKL. The J segment lost 1 base and the V segment lost 1 base, leaving 4 bases of the junction unmatched. This CDR3 is CASSQVHSGGSYEQYF. CDR3 coding DNA: TGCGCCAGCAGCCAAGTGCATAGCGGGGGGTCCTACGAGCAGTACTTC.

This clonotype was counted between two and nine times. The chain employs TRBV7-2 and TRBJ1-6; a weak D match, TRBD1 (6 bases). Looked up from germline, CDR1 is SGHTA and CDR2 is FQGNSA. The CDR3 is 16 amino acids. With 0 bases removed from V and 9 bases from J, the gap between germline ends came to 15 bases. CDR3 protein: CASSLAQAGVASPLHF. CDR3 nucleotide sequence: TGTGCCAGCAGCTTAGCGCAGGCAGGGGTGGCTTCACCCCTCCACTTT.

The V call is TRBV7-9, the J call TRBJ1-1; weak D call: TRBD1 (6 bases). CDR3 length equals 14 residues. The germline V and J ends were trimmed by 8 bases and 5 bases, with 18 bases remaining between them. CDR1 is SEHNR and CDR2 is FQNEAQ in the germline V gene (reference sequence). For the CDR3, the DNA is TGTGCCAGCCTTGATTACAGGGCCACTACTGAAGCTTTCTTT. It specifies CASLDYRATTEAFF.

This chain connects TRBV29-1 to TRBJ2-3; a possible D gene is TRBD1 (5 bases). The germline CDR1 and CDR2 sequences are SQVTM and ANQGSEA. V was shortened by 8 bases and J by 3 bases, with 15 bases between the two germline ends. This CDR3 contains 13 residues. CDR3 residues: CSLPGQGTDTQYF. The CDR3 DNA follows: TGCAGCCTCCCCGGGCAGGGAACAGATACGCAGTATTTT.

The J gene is TRBJ2-3, the V gene TRBV6-2 or TRBV6-3, with 10 bases fitting TRBD1. There are 15 residues in the CDR3. The germline CDR1 and CDR2 sequences are MNHEY and SVGEGT. J was trimmed by 2 bases and V by 6 bases; bases with no gene match: 5. CDR3 DNA: TGTGCCAGCAGAGTGGGGACAGGGGACACAGATACGCAGTATTTT. This gives the protein CASRVGTGDTDTQYF.

V usage is TRBV15 and J usage is TRBJ2-7, with TRBD2 as a possible D gene (6 bases). Trimming cost V 3 bases and J 6 bases, with 9 bases left between them. The length of the CDR3 is 12 residues. Per the germline V gene, CDR1 is LNHNV and CDR2 is YYDKDF (reference sequence). CDR3 sequence reads: CATSRNGGEQYV. The CDR3 coding sequence is TGTGCCACCAGCAGGAACGGGGGCGAGCAGTACGTC.

This clonotype occurred a few times. The chain carries TRBV12-3 or TRBV12-4 and TRBJ2-1, with D tentatively TRBD1 or TRBD2 (5 bases each). Trimming left V 7 bases short and J 2 bases short, with 9 bases between. The CDR3 contains 13 residues. CDR3 in amino acids: CASTKGPYNEQFF. The CDR3 coding sequence is TGTGCCAGCACTAAGGGACCCTACAATGAGCAGTTCTTC.

This clonotype was seen a handful of times. V gene TRBV7-2 combines with J gene TRBJ1-1; D gene ambiguous. V gave up 5 bases and J gave up 4 bases, with 11 bases separating them. The CDR3 is 13 amino acids. Per germline, CDR1 SGHTA and CDR2 FQGNSA. Written as DNA, the CDR3 is TGTGCCAGCAGCACCGTGGTAAGCACTGAAGCTTTCTTT. Translation gives CASSTVVSTEAFF.

This clonotype was observed a few times. The chain employs TRBV19 and TRBJ2-3, with 8 bases identical to TRBD2. CDR1 is LNHDA, CDR2 SQIVND, per germline (reference sequence). The ends lost 7 bases at V and 6 bases at J; junction bases unmatched: 15. The CDR3 loop spans 16 amino acids. The CDR3 reads CASTQPSGTSSDTQYF. CDR3 nucleotides: TGTGCCAGTACCCAACCGTCCGGGACTAGTTCTGATACGCAGTATTTT.

The chain has TRBV18 and TRBJ2-2, with TRBD1 identical over 8 bases. In germline, CDR1 is KGHSH, CDR2 LQKENI. This CDR3 is built from 16 residues. Unmatched junction bases numbered 3, after V lost 2 bases and J lost 1 base. The CDR3 protein is CASSPKGTGNTGELFF. The CDR3 DNA is TGTGCCAGCTCACCAAAGGGGACAGGGAACACCGGGGAGCTGTTTTTT.

This chain joins TRBV27 and TRBJ2-1, with D uncertain. Trimming removed 5 bases from V and 9 bases from J, with 20 bases in between. Germline CDR1 is MNHEY and CDR2 is SMNVEV (reference sequence). The CDR3 is made up of 15 amino acids. CDR3 coding DNA: TGTGCCAGCAGTCGCAAGCCCATTATGGGATCTGAGCAGTTCTTC. Protein product: CASSRKPIMGSEQFF.

The chain is built from TRBV2 and TRBJ2-7; maybe TRBD2 (6 bases). Per the germline V gene, CDR1 is SNHLY and CDR2 is FYNNEI. The CDR3 loop spans 18 amino acids. V lost 8 bases and J lost 3, with 29 bases in between. CDR3 amino acids: CASPSGPTTSNEGYEQYV. CDR3 DNA: TGTGCCAGCCCTTCGGGACCGACGACTAGTAACGAGGGCTACGAGCAGTACGTC.

This clonotype was found a few times. The chain uses TRBV2 and TRBJ1-2; no firm D call. Deletions cut 4 bases from V and 2 bases from J, with 14 bases between. The CDR3 length is 15 residues. CDR1 SNHLY and CDR2 FYNNEI come from the germline V gene. CDR3 sequence reads: CASSALGGTNYGYTF. CDR3 DNA: TGTGCCAGCAGTGCTTTAGGAGGTACCAACTATGGCTACACCTTC.

This clonotype has only a few counts. The CDR3 nucleotides are TGTGCCACCAGAGACGCAGATACGCAGTATTTT. Its protein is CATRDADTQYF. This chain connects TRBV24-1 to TRBJ2-3; D gene ambiguous. This CDR3 comprises 11 residues. V gave up 7 bases and J gave up 4 bases, with 5 bases separating them. Germline V gene lookup returns CDR1 KGHDR and CDR2 SFDVKD.

In this sample, this clonotype turned up a few times. The chain recombines TRBV6-1 with TRBJ2-1; 9 bases agree with TRBD2. The CDR3 loop spans 12 amino acids. Germline V CDR1 and CDR2: MNHNS, SASEGT. With V trimmed by 5 bases and J by 10 bases, 3 bases remained unmatched. The CDR3 loop is CASSQGLAEQFF. CDR3 nucleotide sequence: TGTGCCAGCAGTCAAGGACTAGCGGAGCAGTTCTTC.

The genes are TRBV2 and TRBJ2-1; D gene uncertain. The germline V gene has CDR1 SNHLY and CDR2 FYNNEI. The CDR3 loop spans 11 amino acids. V shed 11 bases and J shed 5 bases, with 10 bases lying between them. The CDR3 DNA reads TGTGCCGCTATAGGGAACAATGAGCAGTTCTTC. Its protein product is CAAIGNNEQFF. Drawing the rest from reference TRBV2 and TRBJ2-1, the complete variable domain is EPEVTQTPSHQVTQMGQEVILRCVPISNHLYFYWYRQILGQKVEFLVSFYNNEISEKSEIFDDQFSVERPDGSNFTLKIRSTKLEDSAMYFCAAIGNNEQFFGPGTRLTVL.

This clonotype showed up many times. This chain connects TRBV15 to TRBJ1-5; TRBD1 matches 8 bases. Germline CDR1 reads LNHNV; CDR2 reads YYDKDF (reference sequence). The J segment lost 4 bases and the V segment lost 7 bases, leaving 18 bases of the junction unmatched. The CDR3 is 18 residues long. The CDR3 protein is CATIFLLDRERENQPQHF. For the CDR3, the DNA is TGTGCCACCATTTTCCTCTTGGACAGGGAAAGGGAGAATCAGCCCCAGCATTTT.

The DNA of the CDR3 is TGTGCCAGCAGCGGACTAGCTGTCGTAGGTGAGCAGTTCTTC. It yields the protein CASSGLAVVGEQFF. V gene TRBV2 combines with J gene TRBJ2-1; 8 bases are shared with TRBD2. Germline CDR1 reads SNHLY; CDR2 reads FYNNEI. Unmatched junction bases numbered 10, after V lost 6 bases and J lost 9 bases. This CDR3 is 14 amino acids long. Using reference TRBV2 and TRBJ2-1 for the parts outside the CDR3, the full variable domain is EPEVTQTPSHQVTQMGQEVILRCVPISNHLYFYWYRQILGQKVEFLVSFYNNEISEKSEIFDDQFSVERPDGSNFTLKIRSTKLEDSAMYFCASSGLAVVGEQFFGPGTRLTVL.

A few counts support this clonotype. The gene calls are TRBV4-1 and TRBJ1-3, with 7 bases aligning to TRBD1. With V trimmed by 2 bases and J by 0 bases, 4 bases remained unmatched. The germline CDR1 and CDR2 sequences are MGHRA and YSYEKL. This CDR3 is built from 16 residues. In nucleotides, the CDR3 is TGCGCCAGCAGCCAACCGGGACAGCGCTCTGGAAACACCATATATTTT. It specifies CASSQPGQRSGNTIYF.

The chain recombines TRBV6-6 with TRBJ2-5; D is undetermined. V was cut by 8 bases and J by 1 base, with 14 bases left in between. The CDR3 sequence is 14 residues long. Per germline, CDR1 MNHNY and CDR2 SVGAGI (reference sequence). The CDR3 is CASAGPGAQETQYF. The CDR3 DNA is TGTGCCAGCGCAGGCCCGGGTGCCCAAGAGACCCAGTACTTC.

In its sample, this clonotype was seen many times. This chain uses TRBV7-2 with TRBJ2-7, with 11 bases identical to TRBD2. Germline CDR1 and CDR2: SGHTA and FQGNSA. Losses at the gene ends were 5 bases for V and 4 bases for J; bases not matched to a gene: 7. The length of the CDR3 is 15 residues. The CDR3 nucleotides are TGTGCCAGCAGCGAGACTAGCGGGAATCAGTACGAGCAGTACTTC. This translates into CASSETSGNQYEQYF.

This clonotype was detected only once. The chain combines TRBV28 with TRBJ2-7; 7 bases agree with TRBD2. With V trimmed by 2 bases and J by 6 bases, 4 bases remained unmatched. The CDR3 length is 13 residues. The germline V gene has CDR1 MDHEN and CDR2 SYDVKM. DNA of the CDR3: TGTGCCAGCAGTTTAGGCGGGAGAGGCGAGCAGTACGTC. Residues: CASSLGGRGEQYV.

In its sample, this clonotype was seen many times. V gene TRBV7-8 combines with J gene TRBJ2-6; D remains ambiguous. The CDR3 loop spans 14 amino acids. Germline V lookup: CDR1 SGHVS, CDR2 FQNEAQ. Trimming took 2 bases from V and 5 from J, leaving 7 bases between them. CDR3 amino acids: CASSLLSRANVLTF. The CDR3 nucleotides read TGTGCCAGCAGCTTACTATCAAGGGCCAACGTCCTGACTTTC.

Remarks on this clonotype: The junction differs from germline at one of its ends, possibly a read error. The CDR3 DNA reads as TGCAGCGTCGAAGGACAGCCCTATGAGGAGCTGTTTTTT. Its translation: CSVEGQPYEELFF. V is TRBV29-1 and J is TRBJ2-2, with D perhaps matching TRBD1 (6 bases). The germline V gene encodes CDR1 SQVTM and CDR2 ANQGSEA. This CDR3 region has 13 residues.